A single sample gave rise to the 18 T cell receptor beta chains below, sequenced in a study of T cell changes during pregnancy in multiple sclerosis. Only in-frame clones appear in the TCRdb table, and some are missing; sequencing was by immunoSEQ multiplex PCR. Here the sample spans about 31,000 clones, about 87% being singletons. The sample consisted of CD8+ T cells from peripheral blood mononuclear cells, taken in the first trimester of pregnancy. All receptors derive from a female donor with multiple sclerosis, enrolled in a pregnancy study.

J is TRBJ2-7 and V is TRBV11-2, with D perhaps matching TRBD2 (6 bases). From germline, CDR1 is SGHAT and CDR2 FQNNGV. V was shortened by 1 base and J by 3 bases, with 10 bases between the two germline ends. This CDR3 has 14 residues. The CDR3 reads CASSLGSGFYEQYF. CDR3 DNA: TGTGCCAGCAGCTTAGGGAGCGGGTTCTACGAGCAGTACTTC.

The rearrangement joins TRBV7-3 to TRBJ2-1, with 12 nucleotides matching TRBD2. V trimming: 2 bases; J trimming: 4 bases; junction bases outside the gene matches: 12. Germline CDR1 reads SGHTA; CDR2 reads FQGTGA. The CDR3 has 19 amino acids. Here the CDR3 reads CASSLVLAGGPQTYNEQFF. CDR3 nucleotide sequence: TGTGCCAGCAGCTTAGTCCTAGCGGGAGGGCCCCAGACATACAATGAGCAGTTCTTC.

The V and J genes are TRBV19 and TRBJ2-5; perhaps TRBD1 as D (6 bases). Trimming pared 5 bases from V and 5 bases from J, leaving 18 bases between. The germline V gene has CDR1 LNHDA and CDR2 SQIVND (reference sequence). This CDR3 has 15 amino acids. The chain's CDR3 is CASSPPDSVRETQYF. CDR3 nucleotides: TGTGCCAGTAGTCCCCCGGACAGTGTTCGGGAGACCCAGTACTTC. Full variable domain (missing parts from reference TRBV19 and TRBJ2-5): DGGITQSPKYLFRKEGQNVTLSCEQNLNHDAMYWYRQDPGQGLRLIYYSQIVNDFQKGDIAEGYSVSREKKESFPLTVTSAQKNPTAFYLCASSPPDSVRETQYFGPGTRLLVL.

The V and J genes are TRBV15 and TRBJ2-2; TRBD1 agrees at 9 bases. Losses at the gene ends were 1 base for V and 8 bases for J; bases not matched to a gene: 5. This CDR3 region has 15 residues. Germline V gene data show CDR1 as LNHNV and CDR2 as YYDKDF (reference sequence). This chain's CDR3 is CATSRGQGEVGELFF. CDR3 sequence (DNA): TGTGCCACCAGCAGAGGACAGGGGGAGGTGGGGGAGCTGTTTTTT.

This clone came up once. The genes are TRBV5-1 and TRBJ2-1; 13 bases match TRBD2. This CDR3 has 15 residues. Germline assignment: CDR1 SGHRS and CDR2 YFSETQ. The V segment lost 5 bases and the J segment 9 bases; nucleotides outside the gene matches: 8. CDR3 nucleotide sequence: TGCGCCAGCAGTCCGACTACTAGCGGGGGGGTTGAGCAGTTCTTC. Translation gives CASSPTTSGGVEQFF. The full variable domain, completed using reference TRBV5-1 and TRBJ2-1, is KAGVTQTPRYLIKTRGQQVTLSCSPISGHRSVSWYQQTPGQGLQFLFEYFSETQRNKGNFPGRFSGRQFSNSRSEMNVSTLELGDSALYLCASSPTTSGGVEQFFGPGTRLTVL.

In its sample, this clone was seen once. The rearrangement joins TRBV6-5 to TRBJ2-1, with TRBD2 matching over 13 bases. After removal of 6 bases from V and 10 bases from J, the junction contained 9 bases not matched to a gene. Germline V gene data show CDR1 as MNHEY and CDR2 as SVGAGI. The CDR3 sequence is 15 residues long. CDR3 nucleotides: TGTGCCAGCAGCTCCGGGACTAGCGGGGTCGGGGAGCAGTTCTTC. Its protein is CASSSGTSGVGEQFF.

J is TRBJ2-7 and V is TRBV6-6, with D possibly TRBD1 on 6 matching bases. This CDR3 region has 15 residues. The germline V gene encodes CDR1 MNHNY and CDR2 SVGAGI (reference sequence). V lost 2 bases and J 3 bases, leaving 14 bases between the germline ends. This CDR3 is CASSYRGTGSYEQYF. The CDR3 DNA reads TGTGCCAGCAGTTACCGTGGCACAGGGAGCTACGAGCAGTACTTC.

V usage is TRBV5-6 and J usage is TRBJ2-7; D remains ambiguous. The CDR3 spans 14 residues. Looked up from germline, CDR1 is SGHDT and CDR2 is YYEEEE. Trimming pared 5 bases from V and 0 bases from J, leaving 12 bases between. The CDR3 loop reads CASSLLPGSYEQYF. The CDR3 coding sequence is TGTGCCAGCAGTCTACTCCCTGGCTCCTACGAGCAGTACTTC.

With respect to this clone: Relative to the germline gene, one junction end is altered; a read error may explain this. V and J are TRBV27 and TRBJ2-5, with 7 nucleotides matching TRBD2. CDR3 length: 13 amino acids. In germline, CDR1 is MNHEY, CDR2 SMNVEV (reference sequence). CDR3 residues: CASRSSGQKTQYF. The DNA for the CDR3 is TGTGCCAGCAGATCTAGCGGCCAAAAGACCCAGTACTTC.

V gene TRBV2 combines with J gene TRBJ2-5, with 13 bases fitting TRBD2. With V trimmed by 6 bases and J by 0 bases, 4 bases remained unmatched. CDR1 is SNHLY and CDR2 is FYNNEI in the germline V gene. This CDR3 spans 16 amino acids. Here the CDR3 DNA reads TGTGCCAGCAGCTTTGGACTAGCGGGGGACCAAGAGACCCAGTACTTC. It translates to CASSFGLAGDQETQYF.

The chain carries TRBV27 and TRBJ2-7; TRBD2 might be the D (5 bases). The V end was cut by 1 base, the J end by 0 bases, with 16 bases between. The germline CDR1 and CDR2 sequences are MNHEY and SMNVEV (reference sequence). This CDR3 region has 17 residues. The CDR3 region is CASSLFPAGSGSYEQYF. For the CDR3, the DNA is TGTGCCAGCAGTTTATTCCCTGCGGGTTCCGGCTCCTACGAGCAGTACTTC.

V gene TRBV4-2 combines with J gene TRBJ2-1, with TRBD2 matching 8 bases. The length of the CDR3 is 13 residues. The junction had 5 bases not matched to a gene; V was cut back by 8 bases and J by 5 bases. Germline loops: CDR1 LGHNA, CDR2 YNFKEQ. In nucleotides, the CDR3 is TGTGCCAGCGGACTAGCAGATAACAATGAGCAGTTCTTC. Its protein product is CASGLADNNEQFF.

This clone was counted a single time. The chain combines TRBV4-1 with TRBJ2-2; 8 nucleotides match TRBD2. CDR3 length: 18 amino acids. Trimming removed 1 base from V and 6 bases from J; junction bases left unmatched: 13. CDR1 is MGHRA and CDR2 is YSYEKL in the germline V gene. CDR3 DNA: TGCGCCAGCAGCCAAGTTGCCTCCGGGACTAGTTCAGCCGGGGAGCTGTTTTTT. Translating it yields CASSQVASGTSSAGELFF.

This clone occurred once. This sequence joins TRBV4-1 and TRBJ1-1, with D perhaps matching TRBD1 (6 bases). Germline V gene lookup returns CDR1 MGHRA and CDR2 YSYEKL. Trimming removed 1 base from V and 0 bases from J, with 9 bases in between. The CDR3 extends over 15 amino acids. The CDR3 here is CASSQGRGMNTEAFF. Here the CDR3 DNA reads TGCGCCAGCAGCCAAGGTAGGGGGATGAACACTGAAGCTTTCTTT.

The CDR3 loop is CASNKRTVGNNQPQHF. CDR3 in DNA: TGTGCCAGCAACAAAAGGACAGTGGGGAACAATCAGCCCCAGCATTTT. The chain has TRBV6-6 and TRBJ1-5, with D possibly matching TRBD1 (6 bases). Germline lookup yields CDR1 MNHNY and CDR2 SVGAGI (reference sequence). The germline V and J ends were trimmed by 7 bases and 3 bases, with 19 bases remaining between them. The CDR3 is 16 residues long.

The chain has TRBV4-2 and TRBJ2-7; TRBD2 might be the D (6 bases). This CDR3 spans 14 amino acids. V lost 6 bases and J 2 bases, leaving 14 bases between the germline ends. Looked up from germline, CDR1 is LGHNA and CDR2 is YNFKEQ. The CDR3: CASSLQRATYEQYF. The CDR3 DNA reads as TGTGCCAGCAGTCTACAGCGGGCAACCTACGAGCAGTACTTC.

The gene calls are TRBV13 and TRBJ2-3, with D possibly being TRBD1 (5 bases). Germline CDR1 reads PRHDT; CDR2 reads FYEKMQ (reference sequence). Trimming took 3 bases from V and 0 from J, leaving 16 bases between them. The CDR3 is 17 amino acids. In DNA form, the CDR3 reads TGTGCCAGCAGCTTCTTCAGGGCCTCAACTAGCACAGATACGCAGTATTTT. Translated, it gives CASSFFRASTSTDTQYF. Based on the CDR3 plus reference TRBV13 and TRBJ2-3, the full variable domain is AAGVIQSPRHLIKEKRETATLKCYPIPRHDTVYWYQQGPGQDPQFLISFYEKMQSDKGSIPDRFSAQQFSDYHSELNMSSLELGDSALYFCASSFFRASTSTDTQYFGPGTRLTVL.

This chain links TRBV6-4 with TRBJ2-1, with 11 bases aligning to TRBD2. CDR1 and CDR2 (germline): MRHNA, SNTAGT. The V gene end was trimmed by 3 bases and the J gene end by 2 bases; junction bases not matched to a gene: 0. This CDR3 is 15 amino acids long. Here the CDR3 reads CASSETSGTYNEQFF. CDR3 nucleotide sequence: TGTGCCAGCAGTGAGACTAGCGGGACCTACAATGAGCAGTTCTTC.